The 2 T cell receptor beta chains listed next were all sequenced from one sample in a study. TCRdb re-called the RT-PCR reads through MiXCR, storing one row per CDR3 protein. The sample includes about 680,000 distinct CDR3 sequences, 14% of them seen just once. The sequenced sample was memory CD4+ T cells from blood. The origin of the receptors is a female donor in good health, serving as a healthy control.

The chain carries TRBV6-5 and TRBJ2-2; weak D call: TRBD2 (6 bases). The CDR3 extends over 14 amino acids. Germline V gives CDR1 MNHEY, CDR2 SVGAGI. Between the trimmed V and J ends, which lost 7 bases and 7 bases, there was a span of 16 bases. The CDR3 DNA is TGTGCCAGCAACCGGGACTCCGGAGGCGGGGAGCTGTTTTTT. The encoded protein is CASNRDSGGGELFF.

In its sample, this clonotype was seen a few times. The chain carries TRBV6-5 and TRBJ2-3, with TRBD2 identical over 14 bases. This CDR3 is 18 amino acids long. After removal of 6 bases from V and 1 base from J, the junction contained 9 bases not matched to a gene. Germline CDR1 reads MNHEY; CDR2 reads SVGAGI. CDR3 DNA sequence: TGTGCCAGCAGCCTTGGGACTAGCGGGAGTCGGGGCACAGATACGCAGTATTTT. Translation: CASSLGTSGSRGTDTQYF.